This TCR beta chain is drawn from a study of T cell responses to AZD1222 COVID-19 vaccine. The germline V gene encodes CDR1 MDHEN and CDR2 SYDVKM. CDR3 length: 19 amino acids. The J segment lost 0 bases and the V segment lost 3 bases, leaving 11 bases of the junction unmatched. TCRdb's table, derived via immunoSEQ multiplex PCR, lists solely in-frame clones and lacks some. This sample has 150,000 to 200,000 clones, with around 92% found just once. The sample in question was peripheral blood, obtained on day 0 of AZD1222 vaccination. This chain uses TRBV28 with TRBJ2-6; 7 bases line up with TRBD1. This clonotype originated in an adult in good health. The CDR3 DNA reads TGTGCCAGCAGTTTGGTTGGTTACAGGGGAATCTCTGGGGCCAACGTCCTGACTTTC. Its translation: CASSLVGYRGISGANVLTF.